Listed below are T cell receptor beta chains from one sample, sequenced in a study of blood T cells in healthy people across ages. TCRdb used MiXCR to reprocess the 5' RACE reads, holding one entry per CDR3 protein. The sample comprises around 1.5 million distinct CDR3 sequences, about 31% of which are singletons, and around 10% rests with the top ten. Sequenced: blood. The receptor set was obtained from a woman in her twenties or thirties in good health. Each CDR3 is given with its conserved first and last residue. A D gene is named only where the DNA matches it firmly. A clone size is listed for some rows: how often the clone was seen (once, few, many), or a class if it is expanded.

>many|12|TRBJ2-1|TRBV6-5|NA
TGTGCCAGCAGTTACCCTTTGGGTGAGCAGTTCTTC
CASSYPLGEQFF
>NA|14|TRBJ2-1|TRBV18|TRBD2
TGTGCCAGCTCGCCGGGACTAGCTACCGATGAGCAGTTCTTC
CASSPGLATDEQFF
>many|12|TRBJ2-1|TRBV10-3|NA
TGTGCCATCAGTGAACTAGTTGATGAGCAGTTCTTC
CAISELVDEQFF
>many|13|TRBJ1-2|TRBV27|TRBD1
TGTGCCAGCAGTCCCACCACAGGGGTTGGCTACACCTTC
CASSPTTGVGYTF
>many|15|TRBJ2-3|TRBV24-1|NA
TGTGCCACCAGTGATTTGGAGAAGGACACAGATACGCAGTATTTT
CATSDLEKDTDTQYF
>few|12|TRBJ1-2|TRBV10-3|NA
TGTGCCATCAGTGAAGGAGAGGATGGCTACACCTTC
CAISEGEDGYTF
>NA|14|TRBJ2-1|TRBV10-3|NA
TGTGCCATCAGTTTGGACCTAACATACAATGAGCAGTTCTTC
CAISLDLTYNEQFF
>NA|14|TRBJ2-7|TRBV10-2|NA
TGCGCCAGCGAGGGGGGGGATTTCCCCTACGAGCAGTACTTC
CASEGGDFPYEQYF
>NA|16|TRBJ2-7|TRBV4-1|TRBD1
TGCGCCAGCAGCCAAGAGAGCGGGACAGGGGAATACGAGCAGTACTTC
CASSQESGTGEYEQYF
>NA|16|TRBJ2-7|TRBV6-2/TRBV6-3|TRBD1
TGTGCCAGCAGTTACAAGGGGCAGGGGGATTTCTACGAGCAGTACTTC
CASSYKGQGDFYEQYF
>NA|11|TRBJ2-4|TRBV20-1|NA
TGCAGTGCCTCGACGGGGGACATTCAGTACTTC
CSASTGDIQYF
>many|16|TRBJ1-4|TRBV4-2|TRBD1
TGTGCCAGCAGCCCCGGGACAGGGGCAACTAATGAAAAACTGTTTTTT
CASSPGTGATNEKLFF
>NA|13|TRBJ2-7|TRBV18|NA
TGTGCCAGCTCACCCGGGACATTCGACGAGCAGTACTTC
CASSPGTFDEQYF
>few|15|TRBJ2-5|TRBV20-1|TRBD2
TGCAGTGCTAGTATTATGGGAGGGGTAGAAGAGACCCAGTACTTC
CSASIMGGVEETQYF
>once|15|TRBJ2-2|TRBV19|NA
TGTGCCAGTGAGAGTAGGGACTTCAACACCGGGGAGCTGTTTTTT
CASESRDFNTGELFF
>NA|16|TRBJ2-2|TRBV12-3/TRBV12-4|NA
TGTGCCAGCAGTTTAGGCGGGCGGTACCTCACCGGGGAGCTGTTTTTT
CASSLGGRYLTGELFF
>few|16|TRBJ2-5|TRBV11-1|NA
TGTGCCAGCAGCCCCCGTGGAATAGCGGACCAAGAGACCCAGTACTTC
CASSPRGIADQETQYF
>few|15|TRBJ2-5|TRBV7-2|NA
TGTGCCAGCAGCCCCGGGTCGACGATTCAAGAGACCCAGTACTTC
CASSPGSTIQETQYF
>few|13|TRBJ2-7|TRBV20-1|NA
TGCAGTGCTCCCCACGGGACACCCTACGAGCAGTACTTC
CSAPHGTPYEQYF
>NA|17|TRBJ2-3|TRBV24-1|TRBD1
TGTGCCACCAGTGATTTGCCCGGGACAGGGATATCAGATACGCAGTATTTT
CATSDLPGTGISDTQYF
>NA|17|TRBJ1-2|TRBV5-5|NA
TGTGCCAGCAGCTTGGCCGGCCTCCTCGGCCAGAACTATGGCTACACCTTC
CASSLAGLLGQNYGYTF
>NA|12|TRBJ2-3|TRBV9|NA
TGTGCCAGCAGCGGACTCTTAGATACGCAGTATTTT
CASSGLLDTQYF
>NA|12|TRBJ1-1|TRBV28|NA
TGTGCCAGCAGTACGCCGGGGCTAGAAGCTTACTTT
CASSTPGLEAYF
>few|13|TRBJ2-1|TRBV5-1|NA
TGCGCCAGCTACTCAAGCGCCTACAATGAGCAGTTCTTC
CASYSSAYNEQFF
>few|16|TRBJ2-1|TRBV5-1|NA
TGCGCCAGCAGCATAGAGCTAGCCCCCCCTGGCAATGAGCAGTTCTTC
CASSIELAPPGNEQFF
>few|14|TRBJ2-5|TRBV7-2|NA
TGTGCCAGTAGCATCGGGACAGCGGGGGAGACCCAGTACTTC
CASSIGTAGETQYF
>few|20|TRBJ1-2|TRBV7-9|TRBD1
TGTGCCAGCAGCTTAATGGAATCGCGGACAGGGCTTGCCAAGAACTATGGCTACACCTTC
CASSLMESRTGLAKNYGYTF
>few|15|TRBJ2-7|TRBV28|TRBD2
TGTGCCAGTCATTCAAGCGGGAGGGGGTCCTACGAGCAGTACTTC
CASHSSGRGSYEQYF
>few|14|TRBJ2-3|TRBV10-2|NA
TGCGCCAACAGTGAAGGGTACAGTCCAGATACGCAGTATTTT
CANSEGYSPDTQYF
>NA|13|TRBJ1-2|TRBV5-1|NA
TGCGCCAGCAGCTTGGAGAATTCTTATGGCTACACCTTC
CASSLENSYGYTF
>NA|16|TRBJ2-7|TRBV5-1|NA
TGCGCCAGCAGCTTGGCTCCCGGGACACCTACCTACGAGCAGTACTTC
CASSLAPGTPTYEQYF
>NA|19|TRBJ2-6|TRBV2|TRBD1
TGTGCCAGCAGTCGAACAGGGGGCCGGATACTCTCTGGGGCCAACGTCCTGACTTTC
CASSRTGGRILSGANVLTF
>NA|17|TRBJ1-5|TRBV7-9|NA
TGTGCCAGCAGCTTAGTCCTAGGAGAATCCTTCAATCAGCCCCAGCATTTT
CASSLVLGESFNQPQHF
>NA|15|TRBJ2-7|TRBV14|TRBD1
TGTGCCAGCAGCCAAGACTGGACAGGCCTCTACGAGCAGTACTTC
CASSQDWTGLYEQYF
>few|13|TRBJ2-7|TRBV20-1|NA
TGCAGTGCTAGGAGGCCGGAACCCTACGAGCAGTACTTC
CSARRPEPYEQYF
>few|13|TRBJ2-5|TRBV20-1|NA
TGCAGTGCAGTCGGCGGACAACAAGAGACCCAGTACTTC
CSAVGGQQETQYF
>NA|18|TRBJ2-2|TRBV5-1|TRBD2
TGCGCCAGCAGCACGGGACCAGCGGGGGCACCGGGAACCGGGGAGCTGTTTTTT
CASSTGPAGAPGTGELFF
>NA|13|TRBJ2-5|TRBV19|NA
TGTGCCAGTAGTACATACGAGGGTGAGACCCAGTACTTC
CASSTYEGETQYF
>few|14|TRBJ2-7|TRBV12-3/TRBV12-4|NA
TGTGCCAGCAGTTGGGGCCAGGGGTACTACGAGCAGTACTTC
CASSWGQGYYEQYF
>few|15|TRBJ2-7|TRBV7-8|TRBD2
TGTGCCAGCAGCATAGGACTAGCGGACAACTACGAGCAGTACTTC
CASSIGLADNYEQYF
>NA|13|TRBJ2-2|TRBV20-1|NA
TGCAGTGCTCTTGTGGGAAACGCCGGGGAGCTGTTTTTT
CSALVGNAGELFF
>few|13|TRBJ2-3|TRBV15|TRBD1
TGTGCCACTTCGACAGGGTGGTCTGATACGCAGTATTTT
CATSTGWSDTQYF
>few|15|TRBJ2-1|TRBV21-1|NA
TGTGCCAGCAGCAAATCCCGGTACGGTTACAATGAGCAGTTCTTC
CASSKSRYGYNEQFF
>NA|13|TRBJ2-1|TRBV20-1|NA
TGCAGTGCTAGGTCTGGACTAATCCATGAGCAGTTCTTC
CSARSGLIHEQFF
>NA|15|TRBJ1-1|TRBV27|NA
TGTGCCAGCAGTCTACACCGGGACGCAACTACTGAAGCTTTCTTT
CASSLHRDATTEAFF
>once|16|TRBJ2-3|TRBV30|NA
TGTGCCTGGATCCTGACCGGGACTCCCTCTCCGGATACGCAGTATTTT
CAWILTGTPSPDTQYF
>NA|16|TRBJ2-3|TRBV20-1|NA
TGCAGTGCTAGAGATGGGCGGATATCCGGCACAGATACGCAGTATTTT
CSARDGRISGTDTQYF
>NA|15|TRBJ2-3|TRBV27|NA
TGTGCCAGCAGTTTCCGGGACGGCCGCATAGATACGCAGTATTTT
CASSFRDGRIDTQYF
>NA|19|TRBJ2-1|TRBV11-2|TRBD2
TGTGCCAGCAGCTTAAGGACTAGCGGGAGCAAGGGCTCGTTCGATCAGCAGTTCTTC
CASSLRTSGSKGSFDQQFF
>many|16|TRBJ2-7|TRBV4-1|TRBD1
TGCGCCAGCAGCAATGTCGGGACAGGCGGGTCCTACGAGCAGTACTTC
CASSNVGTGGSYEQYF
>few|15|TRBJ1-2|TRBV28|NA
TGTGCCAGCACCCTCGCGGGGGGCCCGAGCTATGGCTACACCTTC
CASTLAGGPSYGYTF
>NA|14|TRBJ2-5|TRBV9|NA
TGTGCCAGCAGCCTTACCAGGGGCCAAGAGACCCAGTACTTC
CASSLTRGQETQYF
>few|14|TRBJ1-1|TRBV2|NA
TGTGCCAGCAGAAAGGACACTTGGAACACTGAAGCTTTCTTT
CASRKDTWNTEAFF
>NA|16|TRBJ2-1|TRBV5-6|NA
TGTGCCAGCAGCCCTAAGGGGGGGACGGTCGTGATTGAGCAGTTCTTC
CASSPKGGTVVIEQFF
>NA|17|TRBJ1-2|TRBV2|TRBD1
TGTGCCAGCAGTGCTACCCAATCCGGGACAGGGGGGTTTGGCTACACCTTC
CASSATQSGTGGFGYTF
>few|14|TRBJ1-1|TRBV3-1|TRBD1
TGTGCCAGCAGCCTAATAGACAGGGGCACTGAAGCTTTCTTT
CASSLIDRGTEAFF
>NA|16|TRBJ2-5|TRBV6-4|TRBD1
TGTGCCAGCAGCACCGGGACAGGGAAAGTCTTAGAGACCCAGTACTTC
CASSTGTGKVLETQYF
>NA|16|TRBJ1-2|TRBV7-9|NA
TGTGCCAGCAGCCGGTCGTCGGGGGACAAATGGTATGGCTACACCTTC
CASSRSSGDKWYGYTF
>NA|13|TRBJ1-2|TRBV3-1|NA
TGTGCCAGCAGCCCCTCGGCGACTTATGGCTACACCTTC
CASSPSATYGYTF